The table lists the clone carrying this T cell receptor (beta chain) with a count of one. The record originates from a study of shared clonotypes between healthy human individuals. V lost 5 bases and J 4 bases, leaving 17 bases between the germline ends. CDR3 size: 15 residues. Germline V gene lookup returns CDR1 MNHEY and CDR2 SVGAGI. The method was immunoSEQ multiplex PCR; TCRdb's version includes in-frame clones alone and lacks a portion of them. The sample has roughly 2 million clones, almost 96% seen once. The V and J genes are TRBV6-5 and TRBJ1-1, with D possibly being TRBD1 (5 bases). The TCR comes from a man between 18 and 29 years old in good health. Sample: naive CD4+ T cells sorted from blood. The subset is: CD45RA+ positively selected. The chain's CDR3 is CASSKFQGGGTEAFF. The CDR3 DNA is TGTGCCAGCAGTAAATTTCAGGGCGGGGGCACTGAAGCTTTCTTT.